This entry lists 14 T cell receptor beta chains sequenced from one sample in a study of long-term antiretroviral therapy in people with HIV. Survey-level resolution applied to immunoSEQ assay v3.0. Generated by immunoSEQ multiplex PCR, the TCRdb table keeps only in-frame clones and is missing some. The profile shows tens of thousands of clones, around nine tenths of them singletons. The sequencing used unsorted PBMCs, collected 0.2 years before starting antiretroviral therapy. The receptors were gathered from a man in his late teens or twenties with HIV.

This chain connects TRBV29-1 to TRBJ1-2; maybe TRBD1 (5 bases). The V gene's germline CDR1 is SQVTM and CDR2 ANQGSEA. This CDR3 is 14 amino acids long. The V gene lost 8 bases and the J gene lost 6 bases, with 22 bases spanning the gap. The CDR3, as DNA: TGCAGCTCTGCGGAGGGTCAGGGAGAGGATGGCTACACCTTC. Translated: CSSAEGQGEDGYTF.

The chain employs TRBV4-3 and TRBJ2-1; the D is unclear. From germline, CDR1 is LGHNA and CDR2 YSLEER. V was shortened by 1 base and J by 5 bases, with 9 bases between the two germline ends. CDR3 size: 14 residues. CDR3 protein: CASSQVVKDNEQFF. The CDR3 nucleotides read TGCGCCAGCAGCCAAGTAGTTAAAGACAATGAGCAGTTCTTC.

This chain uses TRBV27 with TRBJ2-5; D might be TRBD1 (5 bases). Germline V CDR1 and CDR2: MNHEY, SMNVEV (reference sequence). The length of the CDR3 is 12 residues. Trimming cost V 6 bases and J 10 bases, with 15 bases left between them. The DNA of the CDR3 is TGTGCCAGCAGCGACCACGTAGGGGACCAGTACTTC. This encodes CASSDHVGDQYF.

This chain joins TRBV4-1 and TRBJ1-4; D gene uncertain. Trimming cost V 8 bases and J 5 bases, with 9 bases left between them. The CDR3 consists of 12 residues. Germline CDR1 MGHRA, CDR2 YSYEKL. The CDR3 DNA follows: TGCGCCAGCGCTGGCTCCAATGAAAAACTGTTTTTT. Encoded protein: CASAGSNEKLFF.

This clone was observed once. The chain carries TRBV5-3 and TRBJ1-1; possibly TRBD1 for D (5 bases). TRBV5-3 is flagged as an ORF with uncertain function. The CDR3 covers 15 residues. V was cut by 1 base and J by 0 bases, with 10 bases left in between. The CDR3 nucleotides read TGTGCCAGAAGCTTGATTTCAGGGCTGAACACTGAAGCTTTCTTT. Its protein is CARSLISGLNTEAFF.

The CDR3 region is CASSSGPVDIQYF. As DNA, the CDR3 is TGTGCCAGCTCGTCCGGACCGGTCGACATTCAGTACTTC. This chain links TRBV5-4 with TRBJ2-4; D unresolved. This CDR3 is 13 amino acids long. Germline CDR1 and CDR2: SGHNT and YYREEE (reference sequence). Trimming stripped 7 bases from V and 8 bases from J, with 16 bases between.

CDR3 sequence: CASAVQDGTEAFF. CDR3 bases: TGCGCCAGCGCGGTACAGGATGGCACTGAAGCTTTCTTT. The chain employs TRBV5-1 and TRBJ1-1, with a tentative D call TRBD1 (5 bases). From germline, CDR1 is SGHRS and CDR2 YFSETQ. The CDR3 sequence is 13 residues long. V was pared by 7 bases and J by 4 bases, with 14 bases between.

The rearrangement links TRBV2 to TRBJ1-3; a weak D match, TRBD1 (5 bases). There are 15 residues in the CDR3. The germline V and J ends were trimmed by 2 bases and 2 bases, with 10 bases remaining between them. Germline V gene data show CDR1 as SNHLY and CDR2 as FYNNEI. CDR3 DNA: TGTGCCAGCAGTGAAAGCCAGGGAGCTGGAAACACCATATATTTT. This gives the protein CASSESQGAGNTIYF.

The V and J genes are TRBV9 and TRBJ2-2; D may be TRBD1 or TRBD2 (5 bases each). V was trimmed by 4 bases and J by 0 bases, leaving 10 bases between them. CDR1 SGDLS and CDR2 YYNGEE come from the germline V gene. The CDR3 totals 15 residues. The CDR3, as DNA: TGTGCCAGCAGCCCCCGGGGCCCGAACACCGGGGAGCTGTTTTTT. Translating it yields CASSPRGPNTGELFF.

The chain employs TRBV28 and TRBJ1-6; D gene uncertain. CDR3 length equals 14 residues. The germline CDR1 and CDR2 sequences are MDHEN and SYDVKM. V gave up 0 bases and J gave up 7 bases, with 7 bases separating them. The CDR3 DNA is TGTGCCAGCAGTTTATGGGGCACGAATTCACCCCTCCACTTT. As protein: CASSLWGTNSPLHF.

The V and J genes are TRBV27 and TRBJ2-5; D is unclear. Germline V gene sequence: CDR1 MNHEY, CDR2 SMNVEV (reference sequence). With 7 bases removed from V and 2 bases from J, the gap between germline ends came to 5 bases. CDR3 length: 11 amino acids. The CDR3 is CASTHQETQYF. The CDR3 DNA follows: TGTGCCAGCACCCATCAAGAGACCCAGTACTTC.

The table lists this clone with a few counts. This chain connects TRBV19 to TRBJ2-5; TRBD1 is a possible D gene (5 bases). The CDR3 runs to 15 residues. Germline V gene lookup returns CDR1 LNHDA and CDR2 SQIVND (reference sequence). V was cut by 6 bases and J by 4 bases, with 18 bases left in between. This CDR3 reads CASSQQAAGSETQYF. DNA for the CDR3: TGTGCCAGTAGCCAACAGGCGGCCGGGTCAGAGACCCAGTACTTC.

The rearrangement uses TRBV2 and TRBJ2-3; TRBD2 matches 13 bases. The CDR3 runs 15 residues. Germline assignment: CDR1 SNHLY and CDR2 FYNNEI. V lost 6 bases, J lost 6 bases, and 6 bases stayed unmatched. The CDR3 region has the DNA TGTGCCAGCAGGGGGACTAGCGGGGTGCTTGATACGCAGTATTTT. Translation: CASRGTSGVLDTQYF.

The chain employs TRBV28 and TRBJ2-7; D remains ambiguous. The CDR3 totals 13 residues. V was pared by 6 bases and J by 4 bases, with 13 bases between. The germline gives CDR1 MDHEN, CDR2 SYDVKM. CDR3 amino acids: CASSIRNGYEQYF. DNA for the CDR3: TGTGCCAGCAGCATTCGAAACGGGTACGAGCAGTACTTC.